This is a list of T cell receptor beta chains from one sample in a study of OX40 agonist ivuxolimab in advanced cancers. Measured with immunoSEQ multiplex PCR; TCRdb has only the in-frame clones, and not every one. This table holds 40,000 to 45,000 clones, 80% found once. Sequenced material: CD4+ or CD8+ T cells sorted from blood, taken in a trial of the OX40 agonist ivuxolimab. Every receptor here comes from an adult with an advanced solid tumor such as melanoma, head and neck, liver or kidney cancer. Each CDR3 is given with its conserved first and last residue. The D gene is left open where the match is weak. Clone sizes are given selectively: once, few, many, or a class where the clone is expanded.

clone_size: .
j_call: TRBJ2-2
d_call: .
v_call: TRBV9
cdr3_aa: CASSVGRGKSNTGELFF
cdr3_nt: TGTGCCAGCAGCGTAGGGAGGGGAAAGTCGAACACCGGGGAGCTGTTTTTT

clone_size: .
j_call: TRBJ2-7
d_call: TRBD1
v_call: TRBV18
cdr3_aa: CASSPMDRVGEQYF
cdr3_nt: TGTGCCAGCTCACCAATGGACAGGGTTGGCGAGCAGTACTTC

clone_size: .
j_call: TRBJ2-1
d_call: TRBD2
v_call: TRBV30
cdr3_aa: CAWSMGLVTNEQFF
cdr3_nt: TGTGCCTGGAGTATGGGACTAGTAACCAATGAGCAGTTCTTC

clone_size: once
j_call: TRBJ2-7
d_call: .
v_call: TRBV6-6
cdr3_aa: CASSYSAGSSYEQYF
cdr3_nt: TGTGCCAGCAGTTACTCGGCAGGCAGCTCCTACGAGCAGTACTTC

clone_size: .
j_call: TRBJ2-7
d_call: TRBD1
v_call: TRBV25-1
cdr3_aa: CASSESPGQGNDEQYF
cdr3_nt: TGTGCCAGCAGTGAATCGCCCGGACAGGGGAACGACGAGCAGTACTTC

clone_size: .
j_call: TRBJ1-2
d_call: TRBD1
v_call: TRBV6-5
cdr3_aa: CASSYWQTGSGGYTF
cdr3_nt: TGTGCCAGCAGTTACTGGCAGACAGGGTCGGGAGGCTACACCTTC

clone_size: .
j_call: TRBJ2-4
d_call: .
v_call: TRBV30
cdr3_aa: CAWSVGGVGIQYF
cdr3_nt: TGTGCCTGGAGTGTGGGGGGCGTCGGCATTCAGTACTTC

clone_size: .
j_call: TRBJ2-3
d_call: TRBD1
v_call: TRBV18
cdr3_aa: CASSQGQVFPTDTQYF
cdr3_nt: TGTGCCAGCTCACAGGGACAGGTTTTTCCCACAGATACGCAGTATTTT

clone_size: .
j_call: TRBJ2-7
d_call: .
v_call: TRBV9
cdr3_aa: CASSVDTAAYEQYF
cdr3_nt: TGTGCCAGCAGCGTAGACACGGCCGCCTACGAGCAGTACTTC

clone_size: .
j_call: TRBJ2-2
d_call: TRBD1
v_call: TRBV13
cdr3_aa: CASRMAGGTGELFF
cdr3_nt: TGTGCCAGCAGGATGGCAGGGGGCACCGGGGAGCTGTTTTTT

clone_size: .
j_call: TRBJ2-5
d_call: .
v_call: TRBV7-2
cdr3_aa: CASSPPWERALETQYF
cdr3_nt: TGTGCCAGCAGCCCCCCGTGGGAGCGGGCCCTAGAGACCCAGTACTTC

clone_size: once
j_call: TRBJ1-2
d_call: .
v_call: TRBV19
cdr3_aa: CASSMLEGLYGYTF
cdr3_nt: TGTGCCAGTAGTATGCTCGAGGGTCTCTATGGCTACACCTTC

clone_size: .
j_call: TRBJ1-1
d_call: .
v_call: TRBV9
cdr3_aa: CASSVGDDSIHTEAFF
cdr3_nt: TGTGCCAGCAGCGTAGGTGATGACAGTATCCACACTGAAGCTTTCTTT

clone_size: .
j_call: TRBJ1-2
d_call: .
v_call: TRBV27
cdr3_aa: CASSLSQGAGYTF
cdr3_nt: TGTGCCAGCAGTTTAAGCCAGGGCGCTGGCTACACCTTC

clone_size: .
j_call: TRBJ2-3
d_call: .
v_call: TRBV18
cdr3_aa: CASSPTRTTDTQYF
cdr3_nt: TGTGCCAGCTCACCAACAAGGACTACAGATACGCAGTATTTT

clone_size: .
j_call: TRBJ1-2
d_call: TRBD1
v_call: TRBV18
cdr3_aa: CASSPFDRGEYGYTF
cdr3_nt: TGTGCCAGCTCACCCTTCGACAGGGGGGAGTATGGCTACACCTTC

clone_size: few
j_call: TRBJ2-2
d_call: .
v_call: TRBV11-2
cdr3_aa: CASSSGSGTNTGELFF
cdr3_nt: TGTGCCAGCAGCTCCGGCTCGGGAACGAACACCGGGGAGCTGTTTTTT

clone_size: .
j_call: TRBJ2-7
d_call: TRBD1
v_call: TRBV28
cdr3_aa: CATGDSAYEQYF
cdr3_nt: TGTGCCACCGGGGACAGCGCCTACGAGCAGTACTTC

clone_size: .
j_call: TRBJ1-1
d_call: .
v_call: TRBV4-3
cdr3_aa: CASSPWFRQSNTEAFF
cdr3_nt: TGCGCCAGCAGCCCCTGGTTCCGGCAGTCGAACACTGAAGCTTTCTTT

clone_size: .
j_call: TRBJ1-4
d_call: .
v_call: TRBV19
cdr3_aa: CASGTGRGSEKLFF
cdr3_nt: TGTGCCAGTGGAACAGGGAGGGGGAGTGAAAAACTGTTTTTT

clone_size: .
j_call: TRBJ2-7
d_call: TRBD2
v_call: TRBV2
cdr3_aa: CAGDGGGGPSYEQYF
cdr3_nt: TGTGCCGGGGACGGCGGGGGAGGACCCTCCTACGAGCAGTACTTC

clone_size: .
j_call: TRBJ2-2
d_call: TRBD2
v_call: TRBV4-1
cdr3_aa: CASSQVRLAGVTGELFF
cdr3_nt: TGCGCCAGCAGCCAAGTAAGGCTAGCGGGTGTGACCGGGGAGCTGTTTTTT

clone_size: .
j_call: TRBJ2-1
d_call: TRBD2
v_call: TRBV29-1
cdr3_aa: CSVVRLALNEQFF
cdr3_nt: TGCAGCGTTGTTAGACTAGCACTCAATGAGCAGTTCTTC

clone_size: few
j_call: TRBJ2-2
d_call: .
v_call: TRBV19
cdr3_aa: CASSTTGIGELFF
cdr3_nt: TGTGCCAGTAGTACCACAGGGATAGGGGAGCTGTTTTTT

clone_size: .
j_call: TRBJ2-3
d_call: TRBD2
v_call: TRBV18
cdr3_aa: CASSPPPSGPGGRTDTQYF
cdr3_nt: TGTGCCAGCTCACCACCTCCATCAGGGCCGGGCGGGAGGACAGATACGCAGTATTTT

clone_size: .
j_call: TRBJ2-7
d_call: TRBD1
v_call: TRBV29-1
cdr3_aa: CSVLDRGGHEQYF
cdr3_nt: TGCAGCGTTTTGGACAGGGGAGGGCACGAGCAGTACTTC

clone_size: few
j_call: TRBJ1-4
d_call: .
v_call: TRBV28
cdr3_aa: CASSTRGLNEKLFF
cdr3_nt: TGTGCCAGCAGTACGCGGGGCTTGAATGAAAAACTGTTTTTT

clone_size: .
j_call: TRBJ1-3
d_call: .
v_call: TRBV9
cdr3_aa: CASSAASGNTIYF
cdr3_nt: TGTGCCAGCAGCGCCGCCTCTGGAAACACCATATATTTT

clone_size: medium-sized
j_call: TRBJ1-1
d_call: .
v_call: TRBV6-1
cdr3_aa: CATTGGGTEAFF
cdr3_nt: TGTGCCACCACAGGCGGGGGCACTGAAGCTTTCTTT

clone_size: few
j_call: TRBJ2-5
d_call: .
v_call: TRBV14
cdr3_aa: CASSPGPGQRETQYF
cdr3_nt: TGTGCCAGCAGCCCGGGACCGGGGCAGAGAGAGACCCAGTACTTC

clone_size: .
j_call: TRBJ1-1
d_call: TRBD1
v_call: TRBV28
cdr3_aa: CASSPGTEKFNTEAFF
cdr3_nt: TGTGCCAGCAGTCCCGGGACAGAGAAGTTTAACACTGAAGCTTTCTTT

clone_size: .
j_call: TRBJ1-1
d_call: TRBD1
v_call: TRBV2
cdr3_aa: CASSTGAGEAFF
cdr3_nt: TGTGCCAGCAGTACAGGGGCGGGTGAAGCTTTCTTT

clone_size: .
j_call: TRBJ2-7
d_call: .
v_call: TRBV6-5
cdr3_aa: CASRSGITSYEQYF
cdr3_nt: TGTGCCAGCAGATCTGGGATTACCTCCTACGAGCAGTACTTC

clone_size: .
j_call: TRBJ1-1
d_call: TRBD1
v_call: TRBV5-1
cdr3_aa: CASSTQGGFPSEAFF
cdr3_nt: TGCGCCAGCAGCACCCAAGGGGGCTTTCCCAGCGAAGCTTTCTTT

clone_size: .
j_call: TRBJ1-1
d_call: .
v_call: TRBV5-1
cdr3_aa: CASSFSGSSGTEAFF
cdr3_nt: TGCGCCAGCAGCTTCTCGGGCAGCTCGGGAACTGAAGCTTTCTTT

clone_size: .
j_call: TRBJ2-1
d_call: TRBD1
v_call: TRBV18
cdr3_aa: CASSPTDRMLGDEQFF
cdr3_nt: TGTGCCAGCTCACCGACGGACAGGATGCTTGGCGATGAGCAGTTCTTC

clone_size: .
j_call: TRBJ2-7
d_call: .
v_call: TRBV5-1
cdr3_aa: CASSPQTSDVSEQYF
cdr3_nt: TGCGCCAGCAGTCCTCAGACTAGTGACGTTTCCGAGCAGTACTTC

clone_size: .
j_call: TRBJ1-1
d_call: .
v_call: TRBV7-9
cdr3_aa: CASSPMGKGTEAFF
cdr3_nt: TGTGCCAGCAGCCCCATGGGGAAGGGGACTGAAGCTTTCTTT

clone_size: .
j_call: TRBJ2-1
d_call: .
v_call: TRBV7-9
cdr3_aa: CASSLTTNEQFF
cdr3_nt: TGTGCCAGCAGCCTGACTACCAATGAGCAGTTCTTC

clone_size: .
j_call: TRBJ2-3
d_call: .
v_call: TRBV10-3
cdr3_aa: CAISDPRDRGDTQYF
cdr3_nt: TGTGCCATCAGTGACCCGCGGGATAGAGGAGATACGCAGTATTTT

clone_size: .
j_call: TRBJ1-2
d_call: .
v_call: TRBV7-6
cdr3_aa: CASSLGQDYGYTF
cdr3_nt: TGTGCCAGCAGCTTGGGTCAGGACTATGGCTACACCTTC

clone_size: few
j_call: TRBJ2-7
d_call: .
v_call: TRBV4-1
cdr3_aa: CASSLSGLGEQYF
cdr3_nt: TGCGCCAGCAGCCTATCAGGTCTGGGGGAGCAGTACTTC

clone_size: .
j_call: TRBJ2-7
d_call: .
v_call: TRBV27
cdr3_aa: CASGPSFPYEQYF
cdr3_nt: TGTGCCAGCGGGCCGAGTTTTCCCTACGAGCAGTACTTC

clone_size: .
j_call: TRBJ2-1
d_call: TRBD2
v_call: TRBV5-1
cdr3_aa: CASRTSGSAYNEQFF
cdr3_nt: TGCGCCAGCAGGACTAGCGGGAGCGCCTACAATGAGCAGTTCTTC

clone_size: .
j_call: TRBJ1-2
d_call: .
v_call: TRBV10-3
cdr3_aa: CAISESGGNRGEYGYTF
cdr3_nt: TGTGCCATCAGTGAGTCGGGAGGGAACCGGGGGGAGTATGGCTACACCTTC

clone_size: .
j_call: TRBJ2-7
d_call: .
v_call: TRBV5-6
cdr3_aa: CASSSGIYEQYF
cdr3_nt: TGTGCCAGCAGCTCCGGGATCTACGAGCAGTACTTC

clone_size: .
j_call: TRBJ2-7
d_call: TRBD2
v_call: TRBV7-6
cdr3_aa: CASSPGLAASYEQYF
cdr3_nt: TGTGCCAGCAGCCCGGGACTAGCGGCCTCCTACGAGCAGTACTTC

clone_size: .
j_call: TRBJ2-3
d_call: TRBD1
v_call: TRBV27
cdr3_aa: CASSRQGTDTQYF
cdr3_nt: TGTGCCAGCAGTCGACAGGGGACAGATACGCAGTATTTT

clone_size: few
j_call: TRBJ2-5
d_call: TRBD1
v_call: TRBV7-3
cdr3_aa: CASSTQGTGETQYF
cdr3_nt: TGTGCCAGCAGCACACAGGGGACGGGGGAGACCCAGTACTTC